The clone carrying this TCR beta chain was counted ten times or more. From the RT-PCR reads, TCRdb called clonotypes with MiXCR, one entry per CDR3 protein. The sample includes about a million distinct CDR3 sequences, more than 15% of them seen just once. This entry belongs to a study of patients and donors after allogeneic stem cell transplantation. The source is a human donor who was either an allogeneic HSCT recipient or a stem cell or donor lymphocyte infusion donor (not recorded which). It is not recorded whose cells these are; they may come from a transplant donor. Sequenced sample: blood, either unsorted or a sorted T cell fraction (not recorded which).

The CDR3 DNA reads TGTGCCAGCACCCCCCCCGGACGGTTATATGGCTACACCTTC. It codes for CASTPPGRLYGYTF. The rearrangement joins TRBV7-2 to TRBJ1-2, with unresolved D. Between the trimmed V and J ends, which lost 7 bases and 5 bases, there was a span of 17 bases. Germline V gene lookup returns CDR1 SGHTA and CDR2 FQGNSA. CDR3 size: 14 residues.